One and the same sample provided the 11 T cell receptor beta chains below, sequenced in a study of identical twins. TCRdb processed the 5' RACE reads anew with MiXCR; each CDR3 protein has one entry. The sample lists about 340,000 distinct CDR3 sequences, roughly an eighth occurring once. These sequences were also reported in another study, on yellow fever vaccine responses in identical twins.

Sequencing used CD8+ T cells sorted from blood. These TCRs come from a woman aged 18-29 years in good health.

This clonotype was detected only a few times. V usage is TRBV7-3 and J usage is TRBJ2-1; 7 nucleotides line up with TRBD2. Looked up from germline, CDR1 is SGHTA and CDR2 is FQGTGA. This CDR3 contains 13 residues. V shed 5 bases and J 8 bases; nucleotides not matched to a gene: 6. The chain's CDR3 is CASSPGLNYEQFF. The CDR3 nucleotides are TGTGCCAGCAGCCCGGGACTAAATTATGAGCAGTTCTTC.

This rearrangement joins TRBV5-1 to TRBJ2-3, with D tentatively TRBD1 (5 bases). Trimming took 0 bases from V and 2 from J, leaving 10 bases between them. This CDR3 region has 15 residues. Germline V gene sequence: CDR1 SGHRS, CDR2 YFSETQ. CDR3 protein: CASSLEGVLTDTQYF. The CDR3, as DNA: TGCGCCAGCAGCTTGGAAGGGGTCCTCACAGATACGCAGTATTTT.

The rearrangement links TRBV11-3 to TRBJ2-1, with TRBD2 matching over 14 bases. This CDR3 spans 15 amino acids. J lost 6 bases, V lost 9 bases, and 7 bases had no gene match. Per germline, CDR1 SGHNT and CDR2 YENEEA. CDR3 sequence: CASEGLAGVVNEQFF. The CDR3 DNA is TGTGCCAGTGAGGGACTAGCGGGAGTAGTCAATGAGCAGTTCTTC.

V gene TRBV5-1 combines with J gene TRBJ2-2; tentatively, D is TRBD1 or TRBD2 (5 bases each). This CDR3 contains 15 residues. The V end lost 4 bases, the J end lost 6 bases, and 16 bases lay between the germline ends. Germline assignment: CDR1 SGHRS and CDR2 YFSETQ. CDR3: CASSPWDPAAGELFF. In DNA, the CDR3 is TGCGCCAGCAGCCCCTGGGACCCAGCCGCCGGGGAGCTGTTTTTT.

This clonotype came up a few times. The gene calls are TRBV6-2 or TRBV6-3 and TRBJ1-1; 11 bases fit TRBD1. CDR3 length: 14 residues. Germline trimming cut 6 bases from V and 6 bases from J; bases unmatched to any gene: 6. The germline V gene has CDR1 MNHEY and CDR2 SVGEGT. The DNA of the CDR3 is TGTGCCAGCAGCTACCCGGGACAGGGGGCTGAAGCTTTCTTT. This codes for CASSYPGQGAEAFF.

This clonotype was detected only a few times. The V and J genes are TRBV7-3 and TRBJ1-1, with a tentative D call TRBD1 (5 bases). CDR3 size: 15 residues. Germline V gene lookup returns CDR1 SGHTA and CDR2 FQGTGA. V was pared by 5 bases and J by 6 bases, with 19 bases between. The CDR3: CASSPVFGRGAEAFF. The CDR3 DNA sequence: TGTGCCAGCAGCCCCGTCTTCGGTCGGGGGGCTGAAGCTTTCTTT. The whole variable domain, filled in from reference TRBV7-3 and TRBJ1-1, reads GAGVSQTPSNKVTEKGKYVELRCDPISGHTALYWYRQSLGQGPEFLIYFQGTGAADDSGLPNDRFFAVRPEGSVSTLKIQRTERGDSAVYLCASSPVFGRGAEAFFGQGTRLTVV.

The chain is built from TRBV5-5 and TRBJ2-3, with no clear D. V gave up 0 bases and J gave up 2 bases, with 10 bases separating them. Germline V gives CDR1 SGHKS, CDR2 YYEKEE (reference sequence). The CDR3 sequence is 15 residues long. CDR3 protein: CASSLDGLITDTQYF. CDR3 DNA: TGTGCCAGCAGCTTGGATGGGTTGATCACAGATACGCAGTATTTT.

CDR3 nucleotide sequence: TGTGCCAGCAGCTTTGGACTAGCGGTACAAGAGACCCAGTACTTC. Protein: CASSFGLAVQETQYF. The genes are TRBV7-6 and TRBJ2-5; TRBD2 matches at 10 bases. J lost 2 bases, V lost 3 bases, and 3 bases had no gene match. CDR1 is SGHVS and CDR2 is FNYEAQ in the germline V gene. CDR3 length: 15 residues.

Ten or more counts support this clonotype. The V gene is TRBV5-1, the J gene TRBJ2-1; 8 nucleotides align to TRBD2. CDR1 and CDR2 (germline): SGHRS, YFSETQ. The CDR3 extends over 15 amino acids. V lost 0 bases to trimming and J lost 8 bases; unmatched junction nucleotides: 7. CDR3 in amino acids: CASSLGGLEFDEQFF. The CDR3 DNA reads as TGCGCCAGCAGCTTGGGGGGACTAGAGTTCGATGAGCAGTTCTTC.

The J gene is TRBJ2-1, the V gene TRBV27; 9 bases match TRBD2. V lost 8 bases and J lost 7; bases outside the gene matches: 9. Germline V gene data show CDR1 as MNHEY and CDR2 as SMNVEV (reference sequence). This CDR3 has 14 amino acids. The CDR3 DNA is TGTGCCAGCCCCGGGGGCGGGGGGGAAAATGAGCAGTTCTTC. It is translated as CASPGGGGENEQFF.

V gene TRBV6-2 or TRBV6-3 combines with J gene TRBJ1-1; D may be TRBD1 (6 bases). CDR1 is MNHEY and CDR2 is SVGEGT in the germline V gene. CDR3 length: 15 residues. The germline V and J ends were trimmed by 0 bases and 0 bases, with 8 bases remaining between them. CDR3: CASSYSTGVNTEAFF. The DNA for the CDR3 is TGTGCCAGCAGTTACTCGACAGGAGTGAACACTGAAGCTTTCTTT.